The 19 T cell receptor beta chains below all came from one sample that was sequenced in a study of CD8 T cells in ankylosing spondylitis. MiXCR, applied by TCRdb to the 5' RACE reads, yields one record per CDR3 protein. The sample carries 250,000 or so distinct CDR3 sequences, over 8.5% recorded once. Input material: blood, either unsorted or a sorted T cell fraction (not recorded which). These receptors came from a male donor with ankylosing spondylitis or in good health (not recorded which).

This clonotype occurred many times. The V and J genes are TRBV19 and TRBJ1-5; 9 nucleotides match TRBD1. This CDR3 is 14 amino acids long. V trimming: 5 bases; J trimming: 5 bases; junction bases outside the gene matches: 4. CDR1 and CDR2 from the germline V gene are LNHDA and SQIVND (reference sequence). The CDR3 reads CASSDRGFDQPQHF. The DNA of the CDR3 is TGTGCCAGTAGTGACAGGGGGTTCGATCAGCCCCAGCATTTT.

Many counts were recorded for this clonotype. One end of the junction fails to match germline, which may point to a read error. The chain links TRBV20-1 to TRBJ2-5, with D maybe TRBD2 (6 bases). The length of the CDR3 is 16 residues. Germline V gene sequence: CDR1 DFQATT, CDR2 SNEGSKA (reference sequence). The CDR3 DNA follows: TGCAGTACTAGGCGTGCGGGGATAGCCTCAATAGGGACCCAGTACTTC. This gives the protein CSTRRAGIASIGTQYF.

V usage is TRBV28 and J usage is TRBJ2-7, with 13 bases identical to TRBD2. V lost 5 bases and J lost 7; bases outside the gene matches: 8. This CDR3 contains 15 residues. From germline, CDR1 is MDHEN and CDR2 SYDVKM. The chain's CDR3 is CASSKTGTSGIEQYF. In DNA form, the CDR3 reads TGTGCCAGCAGTAAAACCGGGACTAGCGGGATAGAGCAGTACTTC. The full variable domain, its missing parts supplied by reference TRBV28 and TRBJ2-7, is DVKVTQSSRYLVKRTGEKVFLECVQDMDHENMFWYRQDPGLGLRLIYFSYDVKMKEKGDIPEGYSVSREKKERFSLILESASTNQTSMYLCASSKTGTSGIEQYFGPGTRLTVT.

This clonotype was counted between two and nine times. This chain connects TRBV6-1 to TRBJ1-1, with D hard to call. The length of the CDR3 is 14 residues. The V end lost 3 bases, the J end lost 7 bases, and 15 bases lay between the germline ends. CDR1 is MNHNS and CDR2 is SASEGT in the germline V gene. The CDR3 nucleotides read TGTGCCAGCAGTGATACAGCCGAACACAGTGAAGCTTTCTTT. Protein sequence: CASSDTAEHSEAFF.

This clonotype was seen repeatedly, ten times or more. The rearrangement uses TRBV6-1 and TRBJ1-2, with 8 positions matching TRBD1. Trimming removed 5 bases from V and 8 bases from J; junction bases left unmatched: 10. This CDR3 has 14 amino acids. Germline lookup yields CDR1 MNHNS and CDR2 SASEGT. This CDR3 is CASSRPGGARGYTF. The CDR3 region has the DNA TGTGCCAGCAGTCGCCCAGGGGGCGCGCGGGGCTACACCTTC.

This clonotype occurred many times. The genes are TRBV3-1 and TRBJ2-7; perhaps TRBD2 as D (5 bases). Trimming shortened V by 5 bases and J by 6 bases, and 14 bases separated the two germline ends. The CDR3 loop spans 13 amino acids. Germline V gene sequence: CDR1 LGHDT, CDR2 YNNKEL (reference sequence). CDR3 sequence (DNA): TGTGCCAGCAGCTCCAGTGAGGGTTCCGAGCAGTACTTC. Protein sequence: CASSSSEGSEQYF.

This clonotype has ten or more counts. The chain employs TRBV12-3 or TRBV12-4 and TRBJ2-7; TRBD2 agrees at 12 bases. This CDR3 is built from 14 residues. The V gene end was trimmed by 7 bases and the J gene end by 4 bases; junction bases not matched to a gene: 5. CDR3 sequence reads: CASTTSGGFYEQYF. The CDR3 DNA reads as TGTGCCAGCACCACTAGCGGGGGGTTTTACGAGCAGTACTTC.

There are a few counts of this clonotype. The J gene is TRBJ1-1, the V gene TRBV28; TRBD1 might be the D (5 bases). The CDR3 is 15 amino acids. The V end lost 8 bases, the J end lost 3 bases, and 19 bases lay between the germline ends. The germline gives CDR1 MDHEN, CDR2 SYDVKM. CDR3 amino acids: CASSHGGWKDTEAFF. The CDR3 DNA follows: TGTGCCAGCTCCCATGGGGGGTGGAAGGACACTGAAGCTTTCTTT.

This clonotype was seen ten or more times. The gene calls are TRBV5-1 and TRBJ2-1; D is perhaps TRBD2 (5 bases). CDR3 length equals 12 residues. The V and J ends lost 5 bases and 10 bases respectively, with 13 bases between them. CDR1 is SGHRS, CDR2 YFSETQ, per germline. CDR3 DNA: TGCGCCAGCAGTATGGAGGCCCTGGAGCAGTTCTTC. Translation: CASSMEALEQFF. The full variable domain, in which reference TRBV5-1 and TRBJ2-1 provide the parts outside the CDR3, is KAGVTQTPRYLIKTRGQQVTLSCSPISGHRSVSWYQQTPGQGLQFLFEYFSETQRNKGNFPGRFSGRQFSNSRSEMNVSTLELGDSALYLCASSMEALEQFFGPGTRLTVL.

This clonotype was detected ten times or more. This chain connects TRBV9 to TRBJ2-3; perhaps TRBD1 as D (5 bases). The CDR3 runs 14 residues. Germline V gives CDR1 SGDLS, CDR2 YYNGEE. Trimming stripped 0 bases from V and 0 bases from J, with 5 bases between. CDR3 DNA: TGTGCCAGCAGCGTAGAGGGGAGCACAGATACGCAGTATTTT. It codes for CASSVEGSTDTQYF.

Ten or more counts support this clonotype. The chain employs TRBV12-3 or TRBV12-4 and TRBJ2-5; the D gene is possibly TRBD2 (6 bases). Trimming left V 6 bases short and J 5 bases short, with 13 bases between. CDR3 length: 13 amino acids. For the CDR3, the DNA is TGTGCCAGCAGAAACGCGGGGCGGGAGACCCAGTACTTC. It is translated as CASRNAGRETQYF.

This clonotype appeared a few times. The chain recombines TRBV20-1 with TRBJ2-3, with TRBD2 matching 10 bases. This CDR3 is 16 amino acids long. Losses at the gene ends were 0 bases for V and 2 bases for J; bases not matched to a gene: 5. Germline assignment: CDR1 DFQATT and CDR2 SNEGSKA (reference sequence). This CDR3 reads CSARDLLAGTTDTQYF. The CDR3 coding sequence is TGCAGTGCTAGAGATCTACTAGCGGGGACCACAGATACGCAGTATTTT.

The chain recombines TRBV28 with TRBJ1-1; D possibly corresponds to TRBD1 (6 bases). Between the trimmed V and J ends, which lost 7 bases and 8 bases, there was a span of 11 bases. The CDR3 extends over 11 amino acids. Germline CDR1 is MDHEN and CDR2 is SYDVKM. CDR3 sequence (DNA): TGTGCCAGCAAAAAGGACAGAGAAGCTTTCTTT. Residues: CASKKDREAFF.

The CDR3 protein is CASSPTYSGGAYEQYF. CDR3 bases: TGTGCCAGCAGCCCCACATATAGCGGGGGGGCCTACGAGCAGTACTTC. The chain combines TRBV3-1 with TRBJ2-7, with TRBD2 matching 11 bases. The V segment lost 4 bases and the J segment 2 bases; nucleotides outside the gene matches: 7. CDR3 length: 16 amino acids. Germline loops: CDR1 LGHDT, CDR2 YNNKEL (reference sequence).

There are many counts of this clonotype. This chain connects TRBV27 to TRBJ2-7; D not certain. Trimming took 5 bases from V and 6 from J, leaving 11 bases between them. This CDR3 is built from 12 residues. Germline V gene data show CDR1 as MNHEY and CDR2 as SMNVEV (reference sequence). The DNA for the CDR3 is TGTGCCAGCAGTCTTCAAGGTTCCGAGCAGTACTTC. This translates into CASSLQGSEQYF.

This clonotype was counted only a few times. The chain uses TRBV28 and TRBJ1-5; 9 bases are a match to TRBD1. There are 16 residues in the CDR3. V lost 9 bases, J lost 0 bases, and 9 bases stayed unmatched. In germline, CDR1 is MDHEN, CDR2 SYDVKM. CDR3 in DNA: TGTGCCAGTGTGTTGGGACAGGGATTTAGCAATCAGCCCCAGCATTTT. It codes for CASVLGQGFSNQPQHF.

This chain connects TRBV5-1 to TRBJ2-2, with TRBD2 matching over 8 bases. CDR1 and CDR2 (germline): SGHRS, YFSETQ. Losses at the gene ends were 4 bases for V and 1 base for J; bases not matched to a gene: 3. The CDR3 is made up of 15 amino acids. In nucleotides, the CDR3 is TGCGCCAGCAGCCGGGGGGGACAGAACACCGGGGAGCTGTTTTTT. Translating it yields CASSRGGQNTGELFF.

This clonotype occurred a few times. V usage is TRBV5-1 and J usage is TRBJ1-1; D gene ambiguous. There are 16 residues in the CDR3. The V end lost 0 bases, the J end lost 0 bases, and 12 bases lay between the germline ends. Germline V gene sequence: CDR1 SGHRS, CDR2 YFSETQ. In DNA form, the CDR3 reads TGCGCCAGCAGCTTGGATTCGGCCCGTCTGAACACTGAAGCTTTCTTT. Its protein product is CASSLDSARLNTEAFF.

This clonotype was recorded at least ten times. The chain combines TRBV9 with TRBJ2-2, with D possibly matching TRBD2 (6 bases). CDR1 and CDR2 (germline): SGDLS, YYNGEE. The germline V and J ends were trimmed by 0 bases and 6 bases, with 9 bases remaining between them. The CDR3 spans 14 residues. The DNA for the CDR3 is TGTGCCAGCAGCGTAGGCGGGGAGGCCGGGGAGCTGTTTTTT. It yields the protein CASSVGGEAGELFF.